The T cell receptor (beta chain) under discussion was sequenced for a study of blood T cell repertoires in COVID-19. Trimming removed 4 bases at V and 3 bases at J, with 11 bases between. Germline values: CDR1 SEHNR, CDR2 FQNEAQ (reference sequence). The CDR3 runs to 14 residues. In the authors' workflow: The authors estimated nucleated cell counts from reference gene primer amplification. Clones were read by immunoSEQ multiplex PCR, and TCRdb kept only the in-frame ones, dropping some. For V, J and clone size, that table is used; D and trimming come from the DNA. This table has 45,000 to 55,000 clones, over 80% appearing once.

The rearrangement links TRBV7-9 to TRBJ2-3; perhaps TRBD2 as D (5 bases). The source of this sequence is a man between 60 and 70 years old with active COVID-19. Specimen: peripheral blood. The CDR3 sequence is CASSWSGSTDTQYF. The CDR3 bases are TGTGCCAGCAGCTGGAGCGGTTCTACAGATACGCAGTATTTT. Combining the CDR3 with reference TRBV7-9 and TRBJ2-3 gives the whole variable domain DTGVSQNPRHKITKRGQNVTFRCDPISEHNRLYWYRQTLGQGPEFLTYFQNEAQLEKSRLLSDRFSAERPKGSFSTLEIQRTEQGDSAMYLCASSWSGSTDTQYFGPGTRLTVL.